A selection of T cell receptor beta chains follows, all from one sample in a study of blood T cell repertoires in COVID-19. Clones were sequenced by immunoSEQ multiplex PCR, and TCRdb holds only the in-frame ones, with some missing. The profile shows 150,000 to 250,000 clones, approximately 80% of them singletons. Specimen: peripheral blood. The receptors derive from a human donor with acute or convalescent COVID-19. The donor label of this sample is uncertain. Each CDR3 is given with its conserved first and last residue. A D gene is named only where the DNA matches it firmly. A clone size is listed for some rows: how often the clone was seen (once, few, many), or a class if it is expanded.

- TRBD2 TRBJ2-5 TRBV11-2 CASTTSGRRETQYF TGTGCCAGCACCACTAGCGGGAGGAGGGAGACCCAGTACTTC
once - TRBJ2-7 TRBV19 CASSIAGRLTYEQYF TGTGCCAGTAGTATCGCAGGGAGGTTAACCTACGAGCAGTACTTC
- TRBD2 TRBJ2-1 TRBV7-8 CASSSPGSGKWDEQFF TGTGCCAGCAGCTCACCGGGGAGCGGGAAGTGGGATGAGCAGTTCTTC
- - TRBJ1-5 TRBV6-5 CASRPSLSQPQHF TGTGCCAGCAGACCCTCTCTCAGTCAGCCCCAGCATTTT
- TRBD1 TRBJ2-7 TRBV3-1/TRBV3-2 CASSQAPGGAYEQYF TGTGCCAGCAGCCAGGCGCCAGGGGGAGCCTACGAGCAGTACTTC
- TRBD2 TRBJ2-7 TRBV3-1/TRBV3-2 CASGLSSGRAPEQYF TGTGCCAGCGGTTTGTCTAGCGGGAGGGCCCCCGAGCAGTACTTC
few - TRBJ1-1 TRBV9 CASSVVGGGPSNTEAFF TGTGCCAGCAGCGTAGTGGGCGGGGGGCCGTCGAACACTGAAGCTTTCTTT
- TRBD1 TRBJ1-5 TRBV6-5 CASHPGGSQPQHF TGTGCCAGCCACCCAGGGGGCAGTCAGCCCCAGCATTTT
- - TRBJ2-5 TRBV6-5 CASSYNRAAGGTQYF TGTGCCAGCAGTTACAATCGGGCCGCCGGAGGGACCCAGTACTTC
- - TRBJ2-7 TRBV6-5 CASQDRYEQYF TGTGCCAGCCAGGACAGATACGAGCAGTACTTC
- - TRBJ1-1 TRBV5-4 CASSPWPAGVAEAFF TGTGCCAGCAGCCCATGGCCGGCGGGAGTCGCTGAAGCTTTCTTT
- TRBD1 TRBJ2-7 TRBV6-2/TRBV6-3 CASSTASGTAIREQYF TGTGCCAGCAGTACCGCATCCGGGACAGCCATCAGGGAGCAGTACTTC
- TRBD1 TRBJ2-5 TRBV11-2 CASSSGQGGETQYF TGTGCCAGCAGCTCCGGACAGGGGGGAGAGACCCAGTACTTC
- - TRBJ2-2 TRBV7-9 CASSLDSGYTGELFF TGTGCCAGCAGCCTAGACTCGGGGTACACCGGGGAGCTGTTTTTT
- TRBD1 TRBJ1-1 TRBV5-6 CASSWDGRGHTEAFF TGTGCCAGCAGCTGGGACGGCAGGGGGCACACTGAAGCTTTCTTT